The 5 T cell receptor beta chains below were found in one sample sequenced in a study of blood T cells in healthy people across ages. Combining a sample-barcoded 5' primer with a J-beta primer mix, a second PCR ran for roughly 6 to 12 cycles. One entry per CDR3 protein, called by TCRdb with MiXCR from the 5' RACE reads. The data show about 970,000 distinct CDR3 sequences, with just over 50% seen just once and over 20% held by the top ten. Sequenced material: blood. Receptor source: a woman aged 55-75 years in good health.

Only a few counts were recorded for this clonotype. V and J are TRBV27 and TRBJ2-3; no reliable D call. V lost 8 bases and J lost 1, with 10 bases in between. Per germline, CDR1 MNHEY and CDR2 SMNVEV (reference sequence). The CDR3 length is 13 residues. CDR3 loop: CASGSFRTDTQYF. The DNA of the CDR3 is TGTGCCAGCGGTAGCTTCCGCACAGATACGCAGTATTTT.

This clonotype was found a few times. The chain joins TRBV5-5 to TRBJ2-5; the D gene is possibly TRBD1 (6 bases). Trimming left V 0 bases short and J 3 bases short, with 9 bases between. The CDR3 extends over 14 amino acids. Germline CDR1 is SGHKS and CDR2 is YYEKEE (reference sequence). CDR3 residues: CASSLGTEEETQYF. The CDR3 nucleotides are TGTGCCAGCAGCTTGGGGACAGAGGAAGAGACCCAGTACTTC.

This chain joins TRBV20-1 and TRBJ2-1; 10 bases fit TRBD2. From germline, CDR1 is DFQATT and CDR2 SNEGSKA (reference sequence). The junction had 9 bases not matched to a gene; V was cut back by 2 bases and J by 2 bases. The CDR3 consists of 17 residues. The CDR3 sequence is CSARQRTSGSTYNEQFF. As DNA, the CDR3 is TGCAGTGCTAGACAGAGGACTAGCGGATCTACCTACAATGAGCAGTTCTTC.

The chain carries TRBV6-5 and TRBJ1-2; D might be TRBD1 (5 bases). The CDR3 is 16 residues long. Trimming cost V 1 base and J 5 bases, with 17 bases left between them. Germline-derived CDR1 and CDR2 are MNHEY and SVGAGI. This CDR3 is CASSYFKRGAGYGYTF. The CDR3 DNA is TGTGCCAGCAGTTACTTTAAAAGGGGCGCAGGGTATGGCTACACCTTC.

The DNA for the CDR3 is TGTGCCAGCTCACCAGCGGCAGGGGTGGGCAAAAACATTCAGTACTTC. Its translation: CASSPAAGVGKNIQYF. The V call is TRBV18, the J call TRBJ2-4, with a weak D call TRBD1 (6 bases). The germline CDR1 and CDR2 sequences are KGHSH and LQKENI. V lost 2 bases and J 3 bases, leaving 14 bases between the germline ends. CDR3 length equals 16 residues.